The 5 T cell receptor beta chains listed next were all sequenced from one sample in a study of T cell clonality in common variable immunodeficiency. TCRdb keeps only in-frame clones here, not all; method: immunoSEQ multiplex PCR. The sample was found to contain some 43,000 clones, and every one recurs. Source material: peripheral blood mononuclear cells. The source is a person aged 18 to 70 in good health.

This clone was observed many times. The read falls 3 residues short of the CDR3 end, and the missing part is taken from the germline J gene. V usage is TRBV6-1 and J usage is TRBJ2-7; 8 bases map to TRBD2. Germline V lookup: CDR1 MNHNS, CDR2 SASEGT. With V trimmed by 1 base and J by 3 bases, 5 bases remained unmatched. The CDR3 is 15 amino acids. The part of the CDR3 DNA that was read is TGTGCCAGCAGTGAAGTGAGCGGGAGATTCTACGAG. Translation gives CASSEVSGRFYE. In full, the CDR3 reads CASSEVSGRFYEQYF.

The table lists this clone with many counts. The read ends 3 residues shy of where the CDR3 ends; the end is completed using the germline J gene. This rearrangement joins TRBV6-2 or TRBV6-3 to TRBJ2-5; 7 bases fit TRBD1. CDR1 is MNHEY and CDR2 is SVGEGT in the germline V gene. The CDR3 is made up of 14 amino acids. The J segment lost 1 base and the V segment lost 6 bases, leaving 5 bases of the junction unmatched. This CDR3 reads CASREGGSQETQYF. Partial CDR3 DNA: TGTGCCAGCAGGGAAGGGGGCAGCCAAGAGACC.

This clone was seen ten or more times. The missing CDR3 end, 3 residues past where the read stops, is filled in from the germline J gene. This chain links TRBV30 with TRBJ2-5, with D possibly TRBD2 on 7 matching bases. Trimming left V 2 bases short and J 4 bases short, with 17 bases between. Germline CDR1 and CDR2: GTSNPN and SVGIG (reference sequence). The CDR3 is 15 residues long. The covered CDR3 bases are TGTGCCTGGAGTACCGGTGGGGGGGCGCGAGAGACC. This sequence encodes CAWSTGGGARET. The full-length CDR3 reads as CAWSTGGGARETQYF.

There are many counts of this clone. The read ends 3 residues before the CDR3 terminus; that terminus is restored from the germline J gene. The chain has TRBV30 and TRBJ2-6; D is perhaps TRBD1 (5 bases). Trimming cost V 2 bases and J 4 bases, with 9 bases left between them. The CDR3 length is 14 residues. Germline V gene lookup returns CDR1 GTSNPN and CDR2 SVGIG (reference sequence). This CDR3 is CAWSRTLGANVLTF. The sequenced CDR3 bases are TGTGCCTGGAGTAGGACACTCGGGGCCAACGTC.

The table lists this clone with many counts. The CDR3 goes on 3 residues after the read ends, and that part is filled in from the germline J gene. This chain uses TRBV6-4 with TRBJ2-5, with 7 bases aligning to TRBD2. With V trimmed by 10 bases and J by 3 bases, 11 bases remained unmatched. Looked up from germline, CDR1 is MRHNA and CDR2 is SNTAGT. CDR3 size: 14 residues. The covered CDR3 bases are TGTGCCACGCCGGGGGGAATTATCGAAGAGACC. Translating it yields CATPGGIIEET. The entire CDR3 protein is CATPGGIIEETQYF.